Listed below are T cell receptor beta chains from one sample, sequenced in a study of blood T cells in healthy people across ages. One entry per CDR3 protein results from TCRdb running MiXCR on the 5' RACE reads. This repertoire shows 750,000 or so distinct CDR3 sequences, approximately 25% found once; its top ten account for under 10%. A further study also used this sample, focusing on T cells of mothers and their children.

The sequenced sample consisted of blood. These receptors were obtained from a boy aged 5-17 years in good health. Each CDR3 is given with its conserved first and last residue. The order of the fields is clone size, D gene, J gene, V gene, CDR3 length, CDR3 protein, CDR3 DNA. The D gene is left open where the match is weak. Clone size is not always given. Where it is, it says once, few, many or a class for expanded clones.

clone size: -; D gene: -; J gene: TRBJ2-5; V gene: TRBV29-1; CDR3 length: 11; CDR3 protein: CSVSGEETQYF; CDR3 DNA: TGCAGCGTTAGTGGGGAAGAGACCCAGTACTTC
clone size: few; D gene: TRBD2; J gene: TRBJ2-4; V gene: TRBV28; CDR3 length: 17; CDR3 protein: CASSLRTSGSSKNIQYF; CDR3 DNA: TGTGCCAGCAGTTTACGGACTAGCGGGAGTTCCAAAAACATTCAGTACTTC
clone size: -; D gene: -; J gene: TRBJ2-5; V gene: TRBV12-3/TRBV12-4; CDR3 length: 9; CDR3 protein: CASSFSGDF; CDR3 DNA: TGTGCCAGCAGCTTTTCAGGTGACTTC
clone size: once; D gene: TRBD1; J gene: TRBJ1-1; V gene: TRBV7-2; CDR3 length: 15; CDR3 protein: CASSVLGQGNTEAFF; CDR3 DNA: TGTGCCAGCAGCGTCCTGGGACAGGGGAACACTGAAGCTTTCTTT
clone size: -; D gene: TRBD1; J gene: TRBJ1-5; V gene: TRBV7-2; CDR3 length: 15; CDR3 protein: CASSPREGAVQPQHF; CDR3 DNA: TGTGCCAGCAGCCCACGGGAGGGGGCGGTTCAGCCCCAGCATTTT
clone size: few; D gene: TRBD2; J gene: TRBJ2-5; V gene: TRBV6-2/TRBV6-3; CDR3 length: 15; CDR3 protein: CASSSGTSGDETQYF; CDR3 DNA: TGTGCCAGCAGCTCCGGGACTAGCGGGGACGAGACCCAGTACTTC
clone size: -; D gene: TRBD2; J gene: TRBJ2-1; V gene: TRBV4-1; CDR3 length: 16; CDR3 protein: CASSLLADVSYNEQFF; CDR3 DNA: TGCGCCAGCAGCTTACTAGCGGATGTCTCCTACAATGAGCAGTTCTTC
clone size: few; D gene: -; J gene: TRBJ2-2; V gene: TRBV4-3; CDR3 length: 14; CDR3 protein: CASSQGWSTGELFF; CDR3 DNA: TGCGCCAGCAGCCAAGGGTGGAGTACCGGGGAGCTGTTTTTT
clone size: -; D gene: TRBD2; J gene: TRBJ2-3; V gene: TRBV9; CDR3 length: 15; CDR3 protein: CASSPRTSSPDTQYF; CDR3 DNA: TGTGCCAGCAGCCCCCGGACTAGCAGCCCAGATACGCAGTATTTT
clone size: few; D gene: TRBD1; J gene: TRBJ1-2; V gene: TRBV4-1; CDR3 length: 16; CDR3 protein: CASSQTGVTGGDGYTF; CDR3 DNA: TGCGCCAGCAGCCAGACAGGAGTGACAGGGGGCGATGGCTACACCTTC
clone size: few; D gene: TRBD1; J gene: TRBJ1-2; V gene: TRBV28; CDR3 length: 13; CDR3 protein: CATRQGIVHGHTF; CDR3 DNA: TGTGCCACAAGACAGGGAATCGTCCATGGCCACACCTTC
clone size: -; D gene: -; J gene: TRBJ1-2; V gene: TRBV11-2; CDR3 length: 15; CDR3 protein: CASSGPGPGGYGYTF; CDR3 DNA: TGTGCCAGCAGCGGACCGGGACCCGGGGGATATGGCTACACCTTC
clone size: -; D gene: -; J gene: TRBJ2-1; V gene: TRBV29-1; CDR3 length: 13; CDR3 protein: CSVISRANNEQFF; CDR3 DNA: TGCAGCGTTATCAGCAGGGCGAACAATGAGCAGTTCTTC
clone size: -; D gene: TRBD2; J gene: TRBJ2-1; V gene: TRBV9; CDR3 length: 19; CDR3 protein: CASSVGLAGFGSSYNEQFF; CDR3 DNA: TGTGCCAGCAGCGTAGGGCTAGCGGGCTTTGGAAGCTCCTACAATGAGCAGTTCTTC
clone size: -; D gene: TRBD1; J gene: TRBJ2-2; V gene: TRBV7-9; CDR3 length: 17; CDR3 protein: CASSLAVDRGLNGELFF; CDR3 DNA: TGTGCCAGCAGCTTAGCAGTCGACAGGGGGCTGAACGGGGAGCTGTTTTTT
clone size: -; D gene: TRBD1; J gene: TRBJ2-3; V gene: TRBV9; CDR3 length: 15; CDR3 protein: CASSVGTGTTDTQYF; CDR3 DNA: TGTGCCAGCAGCGTAGGGACAGGAACCACAGATACGCAGTATTTT
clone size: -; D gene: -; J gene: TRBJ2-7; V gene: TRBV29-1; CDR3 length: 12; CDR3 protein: CSVEGVGYEQYF; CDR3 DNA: TGCAGCGTTGAAGGTGTGGGGTACGAGCAGTACTTC
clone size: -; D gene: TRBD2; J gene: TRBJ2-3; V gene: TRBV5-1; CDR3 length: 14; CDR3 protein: CASTASGYTDTQYF; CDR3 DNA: TGCGCCAGCACGGCTAGCGGTTACACAGATACGCAGTATTTT
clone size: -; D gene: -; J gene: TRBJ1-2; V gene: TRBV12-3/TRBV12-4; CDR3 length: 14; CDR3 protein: CASSFRTLIYGYTF; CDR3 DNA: TGTGCCAGCAGTTTCCGGACGCTAATCTATGGCTACACCTTC
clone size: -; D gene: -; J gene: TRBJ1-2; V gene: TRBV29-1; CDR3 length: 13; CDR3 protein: CSVPNAGSYGYTF; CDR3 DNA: TGCAGCGTCCCCAATGCCGGAAGCTATGGCTACACCTTC
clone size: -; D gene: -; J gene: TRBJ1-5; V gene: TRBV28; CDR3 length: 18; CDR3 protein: CASSFSALRQSLNQPQHF; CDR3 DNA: TGTGCCAGCAGTTTTTCCGCCCTTCGTCAGTCCCTCAATCAGCCCCAGCATTTT
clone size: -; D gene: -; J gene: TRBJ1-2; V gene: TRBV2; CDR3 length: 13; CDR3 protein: CASSLGRDGFYTF; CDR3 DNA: TGTGCCAGCAGCCTAGGCCGGGACGGATTTTACACCTTC
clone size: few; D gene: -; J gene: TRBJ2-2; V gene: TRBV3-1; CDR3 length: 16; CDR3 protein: CASSQGVDGPSGELFF; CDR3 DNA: TGTGCCAGCAGCCAAGGGGTGGACGGTCCGTCCGGGGAGCTGTTTTTT
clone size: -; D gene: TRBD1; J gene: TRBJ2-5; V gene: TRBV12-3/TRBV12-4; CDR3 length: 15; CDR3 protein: CASSFVGQGGETQYF; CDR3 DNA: TGTGCCAGCAGTTTCGTGGGACAGGGAGGAGAGACCCAGTACTTC
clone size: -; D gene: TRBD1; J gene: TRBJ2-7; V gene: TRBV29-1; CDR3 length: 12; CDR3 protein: CSAQGGGYEQYF; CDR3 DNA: TGCAGCGCACAGGGGGGCGGCTACGAGCAGTACTTC
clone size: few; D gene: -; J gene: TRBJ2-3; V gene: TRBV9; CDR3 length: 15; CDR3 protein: CASSNFGPVADTQYF; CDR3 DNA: TGTGCCAGCAGTAATTTTGGGCCCGTGGCAGATACGCAGTATTTT
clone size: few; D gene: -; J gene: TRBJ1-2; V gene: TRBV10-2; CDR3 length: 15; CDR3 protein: CASSETQGEVDGYTF; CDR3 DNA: TGCGCCAGCAGTGAGACCCAAGGGGAGGTGGACGGCTACACCTTC
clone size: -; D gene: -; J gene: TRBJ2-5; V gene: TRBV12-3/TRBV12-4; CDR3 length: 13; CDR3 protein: CASKGTGQETQYF; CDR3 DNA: TGTGCCAGCAAGGGGACGGGCCAAGAGACCCAGTACTTC
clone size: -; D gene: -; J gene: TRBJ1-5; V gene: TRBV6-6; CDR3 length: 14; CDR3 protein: CASSYYRANQPQHF; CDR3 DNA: TGTGCCAGCAGTTACTACAGGGCCAATCAGCCCCAGCATTTT
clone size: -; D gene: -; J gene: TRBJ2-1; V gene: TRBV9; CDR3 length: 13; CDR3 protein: CASSVGMGELKFF; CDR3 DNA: TGTGCCAGCAGCGTAGGGATGGGGGAATTGAAGTTCTTC
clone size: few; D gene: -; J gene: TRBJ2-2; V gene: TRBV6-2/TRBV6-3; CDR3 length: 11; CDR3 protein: CAAVRDGELFF; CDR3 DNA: TGTGCCGCAGTGCGTGACGGGGAGCTGTTTTTT
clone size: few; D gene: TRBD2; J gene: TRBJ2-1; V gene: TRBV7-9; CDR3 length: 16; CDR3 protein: CASSLSGEGTGNEQFF; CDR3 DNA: TGTGCCAGCAGCCTTTCGGGGGAGGGCACGGGGAATGAGCAGTTCTTC
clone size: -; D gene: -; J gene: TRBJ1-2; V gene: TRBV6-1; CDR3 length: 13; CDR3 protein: CAGSDDSLYGYTF; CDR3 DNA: TGTGCCGGCAGTGACGACAGCCTCTATGGCTACACCTTC
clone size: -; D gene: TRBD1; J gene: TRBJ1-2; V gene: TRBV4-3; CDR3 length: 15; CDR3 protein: CASSSFTGEDYGYTF; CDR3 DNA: TGCGCCAGCAGTTCATTCACAGGGGAAGACTATGGCTACACCTTC
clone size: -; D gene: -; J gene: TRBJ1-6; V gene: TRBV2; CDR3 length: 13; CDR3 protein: CASSYIFNSPLHF; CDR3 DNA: TGTGCCAGCAGTTACATTTTCAATTCACCCCTCCACTTT
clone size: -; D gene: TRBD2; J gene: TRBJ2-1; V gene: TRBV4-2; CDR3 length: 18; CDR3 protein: CASSQDQATSGGWNEQFF; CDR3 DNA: TGTGCCAGCAGCCAAGATCAGGCGACTAGCGGGGGTTGGAATGAGCAGTTCTTC
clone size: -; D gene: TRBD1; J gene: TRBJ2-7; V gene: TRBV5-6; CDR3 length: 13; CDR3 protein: CASSRNRGYEQYF; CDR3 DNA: TGTGCCAGCAGCCGGAACAGGGGCTACGAGCAGTACTTC
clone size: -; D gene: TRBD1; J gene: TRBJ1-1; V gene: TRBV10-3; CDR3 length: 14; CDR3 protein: CAADDRTGGSEAFF; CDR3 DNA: TGTGCCGCCGACGATCGGACAGGCGGATCTGAAGCTTTCTTT
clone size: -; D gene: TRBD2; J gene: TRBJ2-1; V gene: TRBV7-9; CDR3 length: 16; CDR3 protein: CASSFTGTRGYNEQFF; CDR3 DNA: TGTGCCAGCAGCTTCACCGGGACTAGGGGCTACAATGAGCAGTTCTTC
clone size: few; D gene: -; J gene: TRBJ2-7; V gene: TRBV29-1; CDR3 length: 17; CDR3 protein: CSVEGLLEGHPGHEQYF; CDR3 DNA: TGCAGCGTTGAAGGACTCTTAGAGGGTCACCCTGGTCACGAGCAGTACTTC
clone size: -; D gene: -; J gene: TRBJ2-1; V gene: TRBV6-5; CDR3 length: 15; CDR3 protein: CASTPAWRSYNEQFF; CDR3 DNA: TGTGCCAGCACTCCCGCGTGGAGGTCCTACAATGAGCAGTTCTTC
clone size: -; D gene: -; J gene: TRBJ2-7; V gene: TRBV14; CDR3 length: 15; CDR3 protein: CASSPPGRGTYEQYF; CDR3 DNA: TGTGCCAGCAGCCCTCCGGGCAGGGGCACCTACGAGCAGTACTTC
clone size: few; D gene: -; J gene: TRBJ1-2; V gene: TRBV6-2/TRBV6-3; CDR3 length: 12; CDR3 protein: CATGEGRNGYTF; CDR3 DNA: TGTGCCACCGGAGAGGGGCGGAATGGCTACACCTTC
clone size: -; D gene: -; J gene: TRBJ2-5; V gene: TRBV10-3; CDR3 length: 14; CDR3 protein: CAISDGTMGETQYF; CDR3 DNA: TGTGCCATCAGTGATGGGACGATGGGGGAGACCCAGTACTTC
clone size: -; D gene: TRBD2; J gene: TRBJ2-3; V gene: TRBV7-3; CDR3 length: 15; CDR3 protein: CASSGGLAVTDTQYF; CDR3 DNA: TGTGCCAGCAGCGGAGGACTAGCGGTCACAGATACGCAGTATTTT
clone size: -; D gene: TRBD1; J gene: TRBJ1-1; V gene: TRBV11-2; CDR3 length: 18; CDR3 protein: CASSLDMAGTELDTEAFF; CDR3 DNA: TGTGCCAGCAGCTTAGATATGGCGGGGACAGAGCTTGACACTGAAGCTTTCTTT
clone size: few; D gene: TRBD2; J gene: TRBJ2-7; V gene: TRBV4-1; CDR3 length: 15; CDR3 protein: CASSPQLAGNYEQYF; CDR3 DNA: TGCGCCAGCAGCCCCCAGCTAGCGGGTAACTACGAGCAGTACTTC
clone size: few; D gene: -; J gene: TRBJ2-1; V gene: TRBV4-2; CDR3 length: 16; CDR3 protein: CASSPNRGPPYNEQFF; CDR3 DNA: TGTGCCAGCAGCCCTAATCGGGGGCCGCCTTACAATGAGCAGTTCTTC
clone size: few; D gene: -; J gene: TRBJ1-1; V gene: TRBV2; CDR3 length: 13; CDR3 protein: CASGGSSYTEAFF; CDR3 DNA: TGTGCCAGCGGGGGGAGCAGCTACACTGAAGCTTTCTTT
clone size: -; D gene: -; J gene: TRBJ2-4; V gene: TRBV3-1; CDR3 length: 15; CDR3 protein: CASRYSGEAKNIQYF; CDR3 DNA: TGTGCCAGCAGGTACTCTGGGGAAGCCAAAAACATTCAGTACTTC
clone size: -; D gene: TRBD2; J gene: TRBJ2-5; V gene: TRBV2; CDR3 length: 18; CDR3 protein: CASSVDELGGGAEETQYF; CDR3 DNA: TGTGCCAGCAGTGTTGATGAGCTAGGCGGGGGGGCTGAGGAGACCCAGTACTTC